This T cell receptor beta chain was retrieved from a study of regulatory T cells. About this clone: Its specificity is unknown.

Primers: 52 TRBV forward and 13 TRBJ reverse. This table comes from immunoSEQ multiplex PCR, and its TCRdb copy is limited to in-frame clones, with some not included. The sample yields about 17,000 clones, roughly 90% seen once. There are 13 residues in the CDR3. CDR1 MDHEN and CDR2 SYDVKM come from the germline V gene. Trimming left V 6 bases short and J 7 bases short, with 13 bases between. General study results and limits: Skewed V and J usage and few unique V-J pairs marked patient repertoires, most in Tregs.

Input material: CD8+ T cells sorted from blood. This clonotype was obtained from a person under 30 with CD3G deficiency. The chain has TRBV28 and TRBJ2-1; D perhaps matches TRBD2 (5 bases). The CDR3 DNA reads as TGTGCCAGCAGCCCCGGACTCGAGAATGAGCAGTTCTTC. Its translation: CASSPGLENEQFF.